This TCR beta chain stems from a study of CD8 T cells in Susac syndrome. Random hexamers served to reverse transcribe roughly 0.5 to 1 ug RNA. TCRdb processed the immunoSEQ multiplex PCR reads anew with MiXCR; each CDR3 protein has one entry. The table has approximately 300,000 distinct CDR3 sequences, approximately 89% seen once; the top ten hold under 0.2%. The sequenced target, TCR beta, came from blood CD8+ and CD4+ T cells. The germline V and J ends were trimmed by 0 bases and 2 bases, with 5 bases remaining between them. The CDR3 is 13 residues long. Germline V lookup: CDR1 SGDLS, CDR2 YYNGEE. A word on this clonotype: Its target is unknown.

Whole-study results and caveats: The TCR sequencing and HLA analysis in the study involved a relatively small number of individuals, as the study acknowledged.

The receptor was isolated from a human donor with multiple sclerosis. Sequenced: CD8+ T cells from PBMCs. The chain carries TRBV9 and TRBJ1-2; D remains unclear. CDR3 protein: CASSVEGNYGYTF. The CDR3 bases are TGTGCCAGCAGCGTAGAGGGAAACTATGGCTACACCTTC.